One and the same sample provided the 17 T cell receptor beta chains below, sequenced in a study of shared clonotypes between healthy human individuals. Some clones are missing from TCRdb's copy, which holds only in-frame ones; the method was immunoSEQ multiplex PCR. The sample carries roughly 2,000,000 clones, about 95% recorded once. Cells designated naive CD8 were CD45RO-negative and were positively selected for CCR7, with terminally differentiated effector memory CD45RA+ cells excluded. Material for sequencing was naive CD8+ T cells sorted from blood. These receptors came from a man aged 18 to 30 in good health.

This chain links TRBV7-9 with TRBJ2-7; TRBD1 agrees at 10 bases. V lost 4 bases and J lost 2; bases outside the gene matches: 14. The CDR3 runs 18 residues. CDR1 and CDR2 from the germline V gene are SEHNR and FQNEAQ (reference sequence). The DNA for the CDR3 is TGTGCCAGCAGCTCGCTTTTATCGGGACAGGGGATAGCCTACGAGCAGTACTTC. It translates to CASSSLLSGQGIAYEQYF.

The chain recombines TRBV7-6 with TRBJ2-5; a weak D match, TRBD2 (6 bases). Germline values: CDR1 SGHVS, CDR2 FNYEAQ. The V and J ends lost 4 bases and 2 bases respectively, with 17 bases between them. CDR3 length: 16 amino acids. As DNA, the CDR3 is TGTGCCAGCAGCTCCTGGGGGGAGGAACTTCAAGAGACCCAGTACTTC. Its translation is CASSSWGEELQETQYF. The whole variable domain, remainder taken from reference TRBV7-6 and TRBJ2-5, is GAGVSQSPRYKVTKRGQDVALRCDPISGHVSLYWYRQALGQGPEFLTYFNYEAQQDKSGLPNDRFSAERPEGSISTLTIQRTEQRDSAMYRCASSSWGEELQETQYFGPGTRLLVL.

This sequence joins TRBV29-1 and TRBJ2-3; weak D call: TRBD2 (7 bases). Trimming removed 7 bases from V and 2 bases from J, with 13 bases in between. The CDR3 sequence is 13 residues long. Per germline, CDR1 SQVTM and CDR2 ANQGSEA. The chain's CDR3 is CSEGGQYTDTQYF. Here the CDR3 DNA reads TGCAGCGAGGGGGGGCAGTACACAGATACGCAGTATTTT.

This clone was detected once. This chain joins TRBV4-1 and TRBJ2-7; 7 bases align to TRBD1. The V gene end was trimmed by 1 base and the J gene end by 3 bases; junction bases not matched to a gene: 9. This CDR3 is 16 amino acids long. The germline CDR1 and CDR2 sequences are MGHRA and YSYEKL. DNA for the CDR3: TGCGCCAGCAGCCAAGGTGCCCGGACAGGAGACTACGAGCAGTACTTC. Its translation is CASSQGARTGDYEQYF.

This chain uses TRBV10-1 with TRBJ2-7; possible D gene TRBD2, 5 bases. The CDR3 has 15 residues. CDR1 and CDR2 (germline): WNHNN, SYGVQD (reference sequence). Trimming shortened V by 0 bases and J by 4 bases, and 13 bases separated the two germline ends. In DNA, the CDR3 is TGCGCCAGCAGTGAGTCTTTGCTAGCCCCGTACGAGCAGTACTTC. This encodes CASSESLLAPYEQYF.

The chain uses TRBV7-9 and TRBJ2-7; 9 bases agree with TRBD2. The CDR3 is 16 residues long. Germline CDR1 reads SEHNR; CDR2 reads FQNEAQ (reference sequence). V gave up 5 bases and J gave up 5 bases; unmatched junction bases: 13. Here the CDR3 DNA reads TGTGCCAGCAGCATACTTCTCACCGGGACTAGCCACGAGCAGTACTTC. Amino acids: CASSILLTGTSHEQYF.

The chain is built from TRBV5-8 and TRBJ2-7, with 9 bases aligning to TRBD1. V lost 6 bases to trimming and J lost 6 bases; unmatched junction nucleotides: 7. Germline V gives CDR1 SGHTS, CDR2 YDEGEE. The CDR3 length is 13 residues. The CDR3: CASTRGQGAEQYF. Written as DNA, the CDR3 is TGTGCCAGCACCAGGGGACAGGGTGCCGAGCAGTACTTC.

Only one count was recorded for this clone. The CDR3 reads CASSYSFNQPQHF. CDR3 coding DNA: TGTGCCAGCAGTTACTCGTTTAATCAGCCCCAGCATTTT. The chain links TRBV27 to TRBJ1-5; D unclear. CDR1 MNHEY and CDR2 SMNVEV come from the germline V gene (reference sequence). This CDR3 contains 13 residues. Trimming removed 4 bases from V and 4 bases from J, with 8 bases in between.

This clone came up once. CDR3 coding DNA: TGTGCCAGCAGTACCTCAGGGGGCCAAGAGACCCAGTACTTC. Its protein product is CASSTSGGQETQYF. The rearrangement joins TRBV28 to TRBJ2-5, with TRBD1 matching over 7 bases. The junction had 4 bases not matched to a gene; V was cut back by 5 bases and J by 1 base. Germline loops: CDR1 MDHEN, CDR2 SYDVKM. CDR3 length equals 14 residues. Complete variable domain (other parts from reference TRBV28 and TRBJ2-5): DVKVTQSSRYLVKRTGEKVFLECVQDMDHENMFWYRQDPGLGLRLIYFSYDVKMKEKGDIPEGYSVSREKKERFSLILESASTNQTSMYLCASSTSGGQETQYFGPGTRLLVL.

The chain recombines TRBV2 with TRBJ2-7; D gene unclear. The CDR3 has 15 residues. V was pared by 3 bases and J by 2 bases, with 14 bases between. From germline, CDR1 is SNHLY and CDR2 FYNNEI. CDR3: CASSEMGSWTYEQYF. DNA of the CDR3: TGTGCCAGCAGTGAGATGGGTTCGTGGACCTACGAGCAGTACTTC.

This clone was observed a single time. This chain uses TRBV5-8 with TRBJ1-1, with D possibly being TRBD1 (5 bases). Per germline, CDR1 SGHTS and CDR2 YDEGEE. CDR3 length equals 13 residues. V lost 5 bases and J 2 bases, leaving 10 bases between the germline ends. The CDR3 protein is CASSYDRNTEAFF. The CDR3 region has the DNA TGTGCCAGCAGTTACGACAGAAACACTGAAGCTTTCTTT.

This chain joins TRBV28 and TRBJ2-1; no reliable D call. The V end lost 8 bases, the J end lost 4 bases, and 15 bases lay between the germline ends. Germline-derived CDR1 and CDR2 are MDHEN and SYDVKM. CDR3 length: 14 residues. In DNA, the CDR3 is TGTGCCAGCTCGGCTCAAGGGATATACAATGAGCAGTTCTTC. It specifies CASSAQGIYNEQFF. The full variable domain, completed using reference TRBV28 and TRBJ2-1, is DVKVTQSSRYLVKRTGEKVFLECVQDMDHENMFWYRQDPGLGLRLIYFSYDVKMKEKGDIPEGYSVSREKKERFSLILESASTNQTSMYLCASSAQGIYNEQFFGPGTRLTVL.

The chain has TRBV20-1 and TRBJ2-7; possibly TRBD1 for D (5 bases). This CDR3 region has 11 residues. The germline V gene encodes CDR1 DFQATT and CDR2 SNEGSKA (reference sequence). Trimming removed 0 bases from V and 9 bases from J, with 9 bases in between. The chain's CDR3 is CSAREVDTQYF. The CDR3 DNA follows: TGCAGTGCTAGAGAGGTGGACACGCAGTACTTC.

The V gene is TRBV4-3, the J gene TRBJ2-5; 9 bases align to TRBD2. V was pared by 0 bases and J by 1 base, with 6 bases of the junction left unmatched. Per germline, CDR1 LGHNA and CDR2 YSLEER. The CDR3 is made up of 17 amino acids. The CDR3 DNA reads TGCGCCAGCAGCCAAGATAGGCTAGCGGGATTCCAAGAGACCCAGTACTTC. Its protein is CASSQDRLAGFQETQYF.

CDR3 nucleotide sequence: TGTGCCAGTAGTTGGTCCGCGGCTGAAGCTTTCTTT. Residues: CASSWSAAEAFF. The chain joins TRBV19 to TRBJ1-1; D remains ambiguous. Germline loops: CDR1 LNHDA, CDR2 SQIVND (reference sequence). The CDR3 contains 12 residues. V lost 5 bases, J lost 6 bases, and 10 bases lay in between.

The gene calls are TRBV2 and TRBJ2-7, with a tentative D call TRBD2 (7 bases). V was pared by 7 bases and J by 0 bases, with 19 bases between. Per the germline V gene, CDR1 is SNHLY and CDR2 is FYNNEI. The CDR3 totals 16 residues. The CDR3 bases are TGTGCCAGCAAGAGGGGGGAGGGCAGGGACTCCTACGAGCAGTACTTC. Its protein product is CASKRGEGRDSYEQYF.

This chain links TRBV5-6 with TRBJ1-2; 8 nucleotides line up with TRBD1. CDR3 length: 14 residues. J lost 3 bases, V lost 4 bases, and 5 bases had no gene match. Germline V lookup: CDR1 SGHDT, CDR2 YYEEEE. Here the CDR3 DNA reads TGTGCCAGCAGCCCTGGACAGGGATACTATGGCTACACCTTC. The encoded protein is CASSPGQGYYGYTF.